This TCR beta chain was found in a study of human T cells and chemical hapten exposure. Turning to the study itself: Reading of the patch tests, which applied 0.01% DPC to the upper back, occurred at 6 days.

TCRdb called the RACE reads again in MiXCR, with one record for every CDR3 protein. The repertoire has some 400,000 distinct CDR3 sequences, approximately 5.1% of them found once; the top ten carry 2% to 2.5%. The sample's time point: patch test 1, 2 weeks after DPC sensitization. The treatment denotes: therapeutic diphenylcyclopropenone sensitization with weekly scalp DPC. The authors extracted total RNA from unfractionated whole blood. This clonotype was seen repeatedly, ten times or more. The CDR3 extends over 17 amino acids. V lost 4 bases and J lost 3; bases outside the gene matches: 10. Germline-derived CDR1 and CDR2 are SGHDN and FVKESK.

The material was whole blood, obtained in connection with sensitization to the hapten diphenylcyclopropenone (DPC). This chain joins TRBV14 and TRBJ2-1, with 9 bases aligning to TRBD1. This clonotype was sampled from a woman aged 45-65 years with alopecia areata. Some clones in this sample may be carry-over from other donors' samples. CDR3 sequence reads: CASSPTAGDRDYNEQFF. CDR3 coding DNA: TGTGCCAGCAGCCCAACGGCAGGGGACAGGGACTACAATGAGCAGTTCTTC.